This T cell receptor beta chain was documented in a study of early T cells in non-severe SARS-CoV-2 infection. The wider study: Unsorted whole-blood RNA was sequenced in bulk, leaving chains unpaired.

This clonotype came up a few times. Germline-derived CDR1 and CDR2 are SGHAT and FQNNGV. The CDR3 covers 18 residues. Trimming took 2 bases from V and 5 from J; bases not matched to a gene: 11. Tagging with unique molecular identifiers was applied to individual cDNA molecules. A single record per CDR3 protein comes from TCRdb applying MiXCR to the 5' RACE reads. The profile shows 24,000 or so distinct CDR3 sequences, about 5.5% of them singletons. Sequencing input: whole blood. The V and J genes are TRBV11-2 and TRBJ2-5, with TRBD2 matching 13 bases. This sequence was found in an adult who was a healthcare worker with PCR-confirmed SARS-CoV-2 infection or an uninfected control (not recorded which). The DNA of the CDR3 is TGTGCCAGCAGCTTACTAAGCACTAGCGGGGGGGTCCGTGAGACCCAGTACTTC. This encodes CASSLLSTSGGVRETQYF.